Following are 18 T cell receptor beta chains from one sample sequenced in a study of radiotherapy plus CTLA-4 blockade in lung cancer. Measured with immunoSEQ multiplex PCR; TCRdb has only the in-frame clones, and not every one. The sample has fewer than 100,000 clones; around 86% are singletons. The sample was peripheral blood, taken from a patient treated with radiotherapy plus ipilimumab. These receptors came from a human donor with non-small cell lung cancer who had stable disease on radiotherapy plus ipilimumab.

The chain is built from TRBV19 and TRBJ1-2, with TRBD1 matching over 7 bases. The CDR3 loop spans 13 amino acids. The V and J ends lost 5 bases and 7 bases, in that order; junction bases with no gene match: 7. Per the germline V gene, CDR1 is LNHDA and CDR2 is SQIVND (reference sequence). DNA for the CDR3: TGTGCCAGTAGTCCCGACAGGGTTCGTGGCTACACCTTC. It translates to CASSPDRVRGYTF.

The genes are TRBV28 and TRBJ1-1; 8 nucleotides align to TRBD1. The germline V gene encodes CDR1 MDHEN and CDR2 SYDVKM. This CDR3 spans 16 amino acids. With V trimmed by 6 bases and J by 3 bases, 12 bases remained unmatched. The CDR3 region is CASSPGQGFRDTEAFF. Written as DNA, the CDR3 is TGTGCCAGCAGCCCTGGACAGGGCTTTAGGGACACTGAAGCTTTCTTT.

This clone occurred once. The V call is TRBV7-8, the J call TRBJ2-6; 7 bases match TRBD1. Germline loops: CDR1 SGHVS, CDR2 FQNEAQ. The CDR3 is made up of 16 amino acids. The V and J ends lost 8 bases and 0 bases, in that order; junction bases with no gene match: 7. CDR3 nucleotides: TGTGCCAGCTTAAAAGGGGGCAGCTCTGGGGCCAACGTCCTGACTTTC. Protein: CASLKGGSSGANVLTF.

This clone was detected a few times. V and J are TRBV10-2 and TRBJ1-3; D remains unclear. Trimming shortened V by 5 bases and J by 0 bases, and 11 bases separated the two germline ends. Germline values: CDR1 WSHSY, CDR2 SAAADI. The length of the CDR3 is 15 residues. The CDR3 DNA follows: TGCGCCAGCAGTTTGGGGTCCCTCTCTGGAAACACCATATATTTT. This sequence encodes CASSLGSLSGNTIYF.

This chain joins TRBV15 and TRBJ2-3; weak D call: TRBD1 (7 bases). There are 17 residues in the CDR3. The germline V and J ends were trimmed by 0 bases and 7 bases, with 20 bases remaining between them. Per the germline V gene, CDR1 is LNHNV and CDR2 is YYDKDF (reference sequence). The CDR3 nucleotides read TGTGCCACCAGCAGAGATAGTAGGCAGGGGGGCAGACATACGCAGTATTTT. The encoded protein is CATSRDSRQGGRHTQYF.

This clone was recorded only once. The chain couples TRBV10-3 to TRBJ2-2, with D perhaps matching TRBD2 (6 bases). The CDR3 consists of 14 residues. With 6 bases removed from V and 3 bases from J, the gap between germline ends came to 11 bases. Germline V CDR1 and CDR2: ENHRY, SYGVKD. This CDR3 is CAIRAGGDTGELFF. The CDR3 DNA is TGTGCCATCAGGGCAGGCGGGGACACCGGGGAGCTGTTTTTT.

This clone showed up just once. One end of the junction varies from germline; a read error may be responsible. This chain uses TRBV5-1 with TRBJ1-4, with TRBD1 as a possible D gene (5 bases). The CDR3 length is 15 residues. The V gene's germline CDR1 is SGHRS and CDR2 YFSETQ. The CDR3 spells CANSLGGAANEKLFF. In nucleotides, the CDR3 is TGCGCCAACAGCTTGGGTGGGGCGGCTAATGAAAAACTGTTTTTT.

This clone was detected a few times. The V gene is TRBV4-3, the J gene TRBJ2-5; 15 nucleotides line up with TRBD2. V lost 4 bases, J lost 5 bases, and 5 bases stayed unmatched. CDR3 length equals 16 residues. Germline V gene lookup returns CDR1 LGHNA and CDR2 YSLEER. CDR3 bases: TGCGCCAGCAGCCCTGGACTAGCGGGAGGGTGGGAGACCCAGTACTTC. Protein product: CASSPGLAGGWETQYF.

The chain employs TRBV11-1 and TRBJ2-4, with TRBD1 matching over 8 bases. Germline CDR1 and CDR2: SGHAT and FQDESV (reference sequence). Unmatched junction bases numbered 9, after V lost 5 bases and J lost 3 bases. The CDR3 totals 16 residues. DNA of the CDR3: TGTGCCAGCAGCCCCCGACAGGGGTATGGCAAAAACATTCAGTACTTC. Translating it yields CASSPRQGYGKNIQYF. The full variable domain, completed using reference TRBV11-1 and TRBJ2-4, is EAEVAQSPRYKITEKSQAVAFWCDPISGHATLYWYRQILGQGPELLVQFQDESVVDDSQLPKDRFSAERLKGVDSTLKIQPAELGDSAMYLCASSPRQGYGKNIQYFGAGTRLSVL.

A remark on this clone: A junction boundary mismatches the germline segment, possibly from a read error. The chain is built from TRBV7-2 and TRBJ2-7; 12 bases align to TRBD2. Germline assignment: CDR1 SGHTA and CDR2 FQGNSA. There are 16 residues in the CDR3. The CDR3 spells CAGSDPGLAGSYEQYF. For the CDR3, the DNA is TGTGCCGGCAGCGACCCGGGACTAGCGGGCTCCTACGAGCAGTACTTC. Complete variable domain (other parts from reference TRBV7-2 and TRBJ2-7): GAGVSQSPSNKVTEKGKDVELRCDPISGHTALYWYRQSLGQGLEFLIYFQGNSAPDKSGLPSDRFSAERTGGSVSTLTIQRTQQEDSAVYLCAGSDPGLAGSYEQYFGPGTRLTVT.

This clone was picked up a small number of times. The V and J genes are TRBV28 and TRBJ1-5; 12 positions match TRBD1. Germline CDR1 reads MDHEN; CDR2 reads SYDVKM. V was pared by 0 bases and J by 4 bases, with 13 bases of the junction left unmatched. The CDR3 contains 20 residues. The CDR3 DNA follows: TGTGCCAGCAGTTTATGGTCCCTAAGGAGGGACAGGGGGCTTAATCAGCCCCAGCATTTT. It codes for CASSLWSLRRDRGLNQPQHF.

This clone was found once. This sequence joins TRBV7-3 and TRBJ2-5; TRBD1 aligns across 9 bases. Germline V gene lookup returns CDR1 SGHTA and CDR2 FQGTGA. V lost 1 base to trimming and J lost 5 bases; unmatched junction nucleotides: 8. This CDR3 spans 16 amino acids. DNA for the CDR3: TGTGCCAGCAGCTTAATTGGGACAGGGTCGTTGGAGACCCAGTACTTC. This gives the protein CASSLIGTGSLETQYF.

This chain links TRBV2 with TRBJ1-1, with D possibly being TRBD1 (6 bases). Germline V gives CDR1 SNHLY, CDR2 FYNNEI. This CDR3 comprises 15 residues. V lost 2 bases to trimming and J lost 1 base, with 11 bases between them. DNA for the CDR3: TGTGCCAGCAGTGAATTAGGGACACCGAACACTGAAGCTTTCTTT. Translated: CASSELGTPNTEAFF.

V usage is TRBV6-1 and J usage is TRBJ2-5; D unresolved. The length of the CDR3 is 15 residues. V shed 1 base and J shed 2 bases, with 11 bases lying between them. Looked up from germline, CDR1 is MNHNS and CDR2 is SASEGT. The CDR3 spells CASSEGWGLQETQYF. The CDR3 nucleotides read TGTGCCAGCAGTGAAGGGTGGGGTCTACAAGAGACCCAGTACTTC.

This chain uses TRBV11-2 with TRBJ1-4, with D perhaps TRBD1 (6 bases). Germline values: CDR1 SGHAT, CDR2 FQNNGV. V was cut by 5 bases and J by 7 bases, with 11 bases left in between. CDR3 length: 13 residues. This CDR3 reads CASSPGGGEKLFF. The CDR3 coding sequence is TGTGCCAGCAGCCCGGGAGGGGGTGAAAAACTGTTTTTT.

In this sample, this clone turned up once. The chain employs TRBV10-2 and TRBJ2-7; 8 bases line up with TRBD1. V lost 6 bases, J lost 2 bases, and 3 bases stayed unmatched. Germline CDR1 and CDR2: WSHSY and SAAADI. CDR3 length equals 13 residues. The CDR3 is CASSDRGPYEQYF. The CDR3 region has the DNA TGCGCCAGCAGCGACAGGGGACCCTACGAGCAGTACTTC.

J is TRBJ1-2 and V is TRBV30; a weak D match, TRBD1 (6 bases). CDR1 is GTSNPN and CDR2 is SVGIG in the germline V gene (reference sequence). This CDR3 is built from 13 residues. Trimming pared 1 base from V and 9 bases from J, leaving 15 bases between. The CDR3 DNA sequence: TGTGCCTGGAGTGCAGTGGGACATTTGAGCTACACCTTC. Its protein product is CAWSAVGHLSYTF.

The V gene is TRBV9, the J gene TRBJ1-5; D call uncertain. This CDR3 comprises 12 residues. Germline values: CDR1 SGDLS, CDR2 YYNGEE. Trimming cost V 5 bases and J 7 bases, with 10 bases left between them. The CDR3 coding sequence is TGTGCCAGCAGGGACGCGGGGCAGCCCCAGCATTTT. Its protein is CASRDAGQPQHF.